This passage covers 27 T cell receptor beta chains from one sample sequenced in a study of beta chain features in type 1 diabetes. Study results and caveats: Significant though moderate, a shortening of TCRB CDR3s appeared in all four CD4+ subsets of Type 1 diabetes patients.

Expressed TCRB transcripts were sequenced because the entire RNA isolate underwent reverse transcription. Profiling relied on immunoSEQ multiplex PCR, and the TCRdb table lists in-frame clones only, not all of them. The repertoire has 680,000 or so clones, 10% to 15% of them found once; the top ten carry less than 0.025%. Antigen specificity for these receptors is unknown. Sequenced input: naive CD4+ T cells from blood. The receptors were gathered from a man younger than 35 with type 1 diabetes.

The chain uses TRBV25-1 and TRBJ2-3; 7 bases align to TRBD1. The ends lost 2 bases at V and 7 bases at J; junction bases unmatched: 9. The CDR3 loop spans 15 amino acids. Germline V gives CDR1 MGHDK, CDR2 SYGVNS. CDR3 bases: TGTGCCAGCAGTGAAACGTGGGACAGAGGGAATACGCAGTATTTT. It is translated as CASSETWDRGNTQYF.

The chain has TRBV30 and TRBJ2-7; D is unresolved. V lost 3 bases and J 6 bases, leaving 9 bases between the germline ends. CDR1 is GTSNPN and CDR2 is SVGIG in the germline V gene (reference sequence). The CDR3 contains 11 residues. CDR3 in amino acids: CAWSSWGEQYF. CDR3 in DNA: TGTGCCTGGAGCAGCTGGGGCGAGCAGTACTTC.

The rearrangement links TRBV27 to TRBJ2-4, with unresolved D. The CDR3 has 13 residues. The germline V gene has CDR1 MNHEY and CDR2 SMNVEV (reference sequence). Trimming left V 5 bases short and J 5 bases short, with 10 bases between. The CDR3 spells CASSGDGENIQYF. CDR3 coding DNA: TGTGCCAGCAGTGGTGACGGAGAAAACATTCAGTACTTC.

The DNA of the CDR3 is TGTGCCAGCACCCCCGGGACAGCGAACACTGAAGCTTTCTTT. This codes for CASTPGTANTEAFF. The rearrangement links TRBV2 to TRBJ1-1, with 7 bases lining up with TRBD1. CDR3 length: 14 residues. The ends lost 7 bases at V and 1 base at J; junction bases unmatched: 6. Germline V gene data show CDR1 as SNHLY and CDR2 as FYNNEI.

The table lists this clone with a few counts. CDR3 bases: TGTGCCAGCAGCGGGGGCGCCGGGGAGCTGTTTTTT. Residues: CASSGGAGELFF. This sequence joins TRBV7-9 and TRBJ2-2, with D perhaps TRBD1 (6 bases). Germline CDR1 SEHNR, CDR2 FQNEAQ (reference sequence). This CDR3 is 12 amino acids long. Trimming shortened V by 5 bases and J by 6 bases, and 7 bases separated the two germline ends. The full variable domain, its missing parts supplied by reference TRBV7-9 and TRBJ2-2, is DTGVSQNPRHKITKRGQNVTFRCDPISEHNRLYWYRQTLGQGPEFLTYFQNEAQLEKSRLLSDRFSAERPKGSFSTLEIQRTEQGDSAMYLCASSGGAGELFFGEGSRLTVL.

In its sample, this clone was seen a few times. The J gene is TRBJ1-4, the V gene TRBV11-2; no definite D call. The CDR3 covers 13 residues. The V gene's germline CDR1 is SGHAT and CDR2 FQNNGV. The V gene lost 5 bases and the J gene lost 8 bases, with 12 bases spanning the gap. CDR3 amino acids: CASSAGPSEKLFF. As DNA, the CDR3 is TGTGCCAGCAGCGCCGGACCAAGCGAAAAACTGTTTTTT.

The V gene is TRBV7-6, the J gene TRBJ2-3; possible D gene TRBD1, 5 bases. The CDR3 sequence is 17 residues long. Looked up from germline, CDR1 is SGHVS and CDR2 is FNYEAQ. The V end lost 1 base, the J end lost 2 bases, and 16 bases lay between the germline ends. The CDR3 spells CASSLGSGILLTDTQYF. The DNA for the CDR3 is TGTGCCAGCAGCTTAGGGTCAGGGATACTCCTCACAGATACGCAGTATTTT.

A single count supports this clone. This chain links TRBV7-8 with TRBJ1-2; D possibly corresponds to TRBD1 (5 bases). This CDR3 has 14 amino acids. Germline values: CDR1 SGHVS, CDR2 FQNEAQ. V lost 2 bases and J lost 7, with 14 bases in between. The CDR3 DNA sequence: TGTGCCAGCAGCTTAAATGACAGATCGACTGGCTACACCTTC. The encoded protein is CASSLNDRSTGYTF. Complete variable domain (other parts from reference TRBV7-8 and TRBJ1-2): GAGVSQSPRYKVAKRGQDVALRCDPISGHVSLFWYQQALGQGPEFLTYFQNEAQLDKSGLPSDRFFAERPEGSVSTLKIQRTQQEDSAVYLCASSLNDRSTGYTFGSGTRLTVV.

The genes are TRBV4-1 and TRBJ2-6; D gene uncertain. Trimming took 0 bases from V and 0 from J, leaving 15 bases between them. The CDR3 contains 19 residues. From germline, CDR1 is MGHRA and CDR2 YSYEKL. The CDR3 DNA reads TGCGCCAGCAGCCAAGAAGAGATGAGACGTTACTCTGGGGCCAACGTCCTGACTTTC. Translated: CASSQEEMRRYSGANVLTF.

This clone was counted between two and nine times. V and J are TRBV7-6 and TRBJ2-5; D uncertain. The CDR3 totals 13 residues. V was cut by 5 bases and J by 2 bases, with 9 bases left in between. Germline lookup yields CDR1 SGHVS and CDR2 FNYEAQ. The CDR3 here is CASSLMGQETQYF. For the CDR3, the DNA is TGTGCCAGCAGCCTGATGGGGCAAGAGACCCAGTACTTC.

The V gene is TRBV7-9, the J gene TRBJ1-1, with 9 bases identical to TRBD1. The CDR3 is 14 amino acids. CDR1 and CDR2 from the germline V gene are SEHNR and FQNEAQ (reference sequence). The junction had 2 bases not matched to a gene; V was cut back by 5 bases and J by 1 base. CDR3 in amino acids: CASSAQGANTEAFF. CDR3 nucleotides: TGTGCCAGCAGCGCACAGGGGGCGAACACTGAAGCTTTCTTT.

This clone was observed a handful of times. The genes are TRBV6-5 and TRBJ1-3, with a tentative D call TRBD1 (6 bases). The germline V gene has CDR1 MNHEY and CDR2 SVGAGI. The ends were cut back, 6 bases at V and 0 bases at J, with 12 bases in the middle. The CDR3 consists of 15 residues. Here the CDR3 DNA reads TGTGCCAGCAGGTACAGGGCCGACTCTGGAAACACCATATATTTT. It translates to CASRYRADSGNTIYF.

This clone was seen more than once but under ten times. V is TRBV6-6 and J is TRBJ2-1; TRBD1 matches 7 bases. CDR3 length: 15 residues. J gave up 6 bases and V 8 bases, and 13 bases lay outside the gene matches. In germline, CDR1 is MNHNY, CDR2 SVGAGI (reference sequence). For the CDR3, the DNA is TGTGCCAGCGGTCCCCGACAGGGAGACGGCAATGAGCAGTTCTTC. It codes for CASGPRQGDGNEQFF.

This chain connects TRBV30 to TRBJ1-4; the D is unclear. V was pared by 7 bases and J by 5 bases, with 11 bases between. Germline CDR1 and CDR2: GTSNPN and SVGIG (reference sequence). This CDR3 spans 12 amino acids. The CDR3 nucleotides read TGTGCCTCCGTGGACCCGAATGAAAAACTGTTTTTT. Translating it yields CASVDPNEKLFF.

The sample holds a few counts of this clone. The chain uses TRBV6-1 and TRBJ2-1; unclear D gene. The V gene's germline CDR1 is MNHNS and CDR2 SASEGT. Between the trimmed V and J ends, which lost 4 bases and 1 base, there was a span of 8 bases. CDR3 length: 14 residues. The chain's CDR3 is CASSVRSSYNEQFF. CDR3 bases: TGTGCCAGCAGTGTTAGGAGTTCCTACAATGAGCAGTTCTTC.

The chain has TRBV2 and TRBJ1-6, with 7 bases lining up with TRBD1. CDR1 is SNHLY and CDR2 is FYNNEI in the germline V gene. The CDR3 is 15 amino acids. V shed 6 bases, J shed 8 bases, and the junction held 10 bases outside the gene matches. CDR3 sequence (DNA): TGTGCCAGCAGGCAGGGGGATAGTGGAGATTCACCCCTCCACTTT. As protein: CASRQGDSGDSPLHF.

This clone was counted only a few times. This sequence joins TRBV10-3 and TRBJ1-2; the D is unclear. V dropped 3 bases and J dropped 1 base, with 3 bases sitting between them. The germline V gene encodes CDR1 ENHRY and CDR2 SYGVKD. CDR3 length equals 12 residues. Here the CDR3 DNA reads TGTGCCATCAGTGAAGATAACTATGGCTACACCTTC. It translates to CAISEDNYGYTF.

Notes on this clone: Other DNA sequences of this sample code for an identical CDR3. The rearrangement uses TRBV9 and TRBJ1-2; weak D call: TRBD1 (5 bases). This CDR3 spans 12 amino acids. Germline V CDR1 and CDR2: SGDLS, YYNGEE. V gave up 0 bases and J gave up 5 bases, with 5 bases separating them. CDR3 sequence: CASSVGGYGYTF. DNA of the CDR3: TGTGCCAGCAGCGTAGGGGGGTATGGCTACACCTTC.

This clone was observed a few times. The rearrangement joins TRBV10-3 to TRBJ1-1; D is possibly TRBD1 (5 bases). The CDR3 length is 13 residues. CDR1 and CDR2 (germline): ENHRY, SYGVKD. V lost 7 bases and J lost 2, with 11 bases in between. The CDR3 DNA follows: TGTGCCATCAAAGGGACCGATAACACTGAAGCTTTCTTT. It codes for CAIKGTDNTEAFF.

This chain uses TRBV7-2 with TRBJ2-5; TRBD2 matches at 7 bases. The CDR3 runs 13 residues. Germline lookup yields CDR1 SGHTA and CDR2 FQGNSA. With V trimmed by 4 bases and J by 5 bases, 4 bases remained unmatched. Here the CDR3 DNA reads TGTGCCAGCAGCTCACTAGCGTCGGAGACCCAGTACTTC. Encoded protein: CASSSLASETQYF.

This clone has just a few counts. The chain has TRBV25-1 and TRBJ2-5; either TRBD1 or TRBD2 may fit D (6 bases each). The V and J ends lost 3 bases and 2 bases respectively, with 13 bases between them. The CDR3 length is 15 residues. Looked up from germline, CDR1 is MGHDK and CDR2 is SYGVNS. The CDR3 is CASSEGWGAQETQYF. CDR3 bases: TGTGCCAGCAGTGAGGGCTGGGGGGCACAAGAGACCCAGTACTTC.

This clone was seen a few times. The chain is built from TRBV7-8 and TRBJ2-3, with TRBD2 as a possible D gene (6 bases). The CDR3 has 17 residues. The germline CDR1 and CDR2 sequences are SGHVS and FQNEAQ. V shed 7 bases and J shed 1 base, with 21 bases lying between them. CDR3 DNA sequence: TGTGCCAGCACCCTTAGACGGCGTAGCGGACGCACAGATACGCAGTATTTT. Translation gives CASTLRRRSGRTDTQYF.

This clone was picked up a small number of times. The rearrangement uses TRBV6-5 and TRBJ1-2, with 7 bases identical to TRBD1. The V and J ends lost 6 bases and 2 bases, in that order; junction bases with no gene match: 6. This CDR3 has 14 residues. Germline CDR1 reads MNHEY; CDR2 reads SVGAGI. The CDR3: CASRSGTANYGYTF. The DNA of the CDR3 is TGTGCCAGCAGGTCCGGGACAGCGAACTATGGCTACACCTTC.

J is TRBJ2-1 and V is TRBV18, with TRBD2 identical over 7 bases. CDR3 length: 18 amino acids. The germline CDR1 and CDR2 sequences are KGHSH and LQKENI. Trimming removed 1 base from V and 8 bases from J; junction bases left unmatched: 17. The CDR3: CASSPQRAGDQPRDEQFF. Here the CDR3 DNA reads TGTGCCAGCTCACCACAGAGGGCGGGGGACCAACCGAGGGATGAGCAGTTCTTC.

This clone was counted only a few times. The CDR3 spells CASSPATGGFTEAFF. The CDR3 nucleotides read TGCGCCAGCAGCCCAGCCACAGGGGGATTCACTGAAGCTTTCTTT. V gene TRBV5-1 combines with J gene TRBJ1-1; TRBD1 agrees at 8 bases. The CDR3 loop spans 15 amino acids. Germline CDR1 SGHRS, CDR2 YFSETQ. With 4 bases clipped from V and 4 bases from J, the junction kept 9 bases outside the gene matches.

V and J are TRBV28 and TRBJ1-6, with 7 bases aligning to TRBD1. Per the germline V gene, CDR1 is MDHEN and CDR2 is SYDVKM. V shed 5 bases, J shed 9 bases, and the junction held 10 bases outside the gene matches. CDR3 size: 15 residues. The CDR3 region has the DNA TGTGCCAGCAGTCCATCTGACAGGGCGGGTTCACCCCTCCACTTT. It yields the protein CASSPSDRAGSPLHF.

This clone showed up just a few times. The genes are TRBV7-9 and TRBJ2-1; possible D gene TRBD1, 6 bases. Trimming removed 3 bases from V and 1 base from J, with 13 bases in between. This CDR3 contains 16 residues. Germline V gene sequence: CDR1 SEHNR, CDR2 FQNEAQ (reference sequence). The CDR3 nucleotides are TGTGCCAGCAGCTTGGGGGCTAGTGTGTCCTACAATGAGCAGTTCTTC. This sequence encodes CASSLGASVSYNEQFF.